Following are 8 T cell receptor beta chains from one sample sequenced in a study of blood T cell repertoires in COVID-19 (dated by TCRdb to 2018 to 2020). The library was generated by the immunoSEQ multiplex PCR assay. Drawn from immuneACCESS, this table holds only the in-frame rearrangements with V and J called that TCRdb kept. Clones are partly lost; checked studies trace under half to an unresolved V gene and leave the rest unexplained. For this sample there are 130,000 to 150,000 clones; roughly 85% appear just once. The ten biggest clones cover 8% of the sample. The sample consisted of peripheral blood. These TCRs come from a woman aged 55-70 years with COVID-19, enrolled during active disease.

The CDR3 DNA follows: TGTGCCAGCAGTTACTCGAAAGGAGGTGGCACAGATACGCAGTATTTT. As protein: CASSYSKGGGTDTQYF. The chain carries TRBV6-5 and TRBJ2-3; possible D gene TRBD2, 5 bases. The CDR3 runs 16 residues. The germline gives CDR1 MNHEY, CDR2 SVGAGI. Trimming pared 0 bases from V and 1 base from J, leaving 11 bases between.

V and J are TRBV19 and TRBJ2-3; 8 bases map to TRBD2. The CDR3 totals 17 residues. V lost 5 bases to trimming and J lost 2 bases; unmatched junction nucleotides: 12. Germline V gene data show CDR1 as LNHDA and CDR2 as SQIVND (reference sequence). The CDR3: CASSDYPGLGSTDTQYF. CDR3 in DNA: TGTGCCAGTAGTGACTACCCGGGACTAGGTTCCACAGATACGCAGTATTTT.

The chain carries TRBV9 and TRBJ1-6; D is unresolved. This CDR3 comprises 16 residues. Trimming removed 4 bases from V and 7 bases from J, with 18 bases in between. CDR1 SGDLS and CDR2 YYNGEE come from the germline V gene. The CDR3 here is CASSFREGNGNSPLHF. The DNA for the CDR3 is TGTGCCAGCAGCTTTCGAGAGGGAAATGGAAATTCACCCCTCCACTTT.

This clone appeared a few times. The chain links TRBV6-5 to TRBJ1-5; no clear D. Germline CDR1 is MNHEY and CDR2 is SVGAGI. The germline V and J ends were trimmed by 6 bases and 4 bases, with 10 bases remaining between them. This CDR3 spans 13 amino acids. CDR3 protein: CASSPTTNQPQHF. CDR3 DNA: TGTGCCAGCAGCCCAACGACAAATCAGCCCCAGCATTTT.

The rearrangement joins TRBV3-1 (or the pseudogene TRBV3-2) to TRBJ2-3; TRBD2 is a possible D gene (6 bases). The CDR3 contains 15 residues. Germline V gene sequence: CDR1 LGHDT, CDR2 YNNKEL (reference sequence). The V end lost 5 bases, the J end lost 0 bases, and 12 bases lay between the germline ends. The CDR3 loop reads CASSLTRTSTDTQYF. The CDR3 DNA follows: TGTGCCAGCAGCTTGACTAGGACTAGCACAGATACGCAGTATTTT.

The chain carries TRBV6-5 and TRBJ2-2; 8 bases align to TRBD1. CDR1 MNHEY and CDR2 SVGAGI come from the germline V gene. The ends lost 8 bases at V and 4 bases at J; junction bases unmatched: 9. This CDR3 contains 15 residues. The CDR3, as DNA: TGTGCCAGCGCCGACAGGGGAAGAGGCACCGGGGAGCTGTTTTTT. This codes for CASADRGRGTGELFF.

The chain uses TRBV28 and TRBJ2-2; maybe TRBD2 (5 bases). Per germline, CDR1 MDHEN and CDR2 SYDVKM. With 3 bases removed from V and 1 base from J, the gap between germline ends came to 6 bases. The CDR3 consists of 14 residues. The CDR3 loop reads CASSFRENTGELFF. The CDR3 region has the DNA TGTGCCAGCAGTTTTCGGGAGAACACCGGGGAGCTGTTTTTT.

This chain connects TRBV9 to TRBJ1-2, with D perhaps TRBD1 (6 bases). Trimming removed 7 bases at V and 8 bases at J, with 12 bases between. Germline V lookup: CDR1 SGDLS, CDR2 YYNGEE. This CDR3 spans 11 amino acids. CDR3 amino acids: CASGGHRGYTF. CDR3 in DNA: TGTGCCAGCGGGGGACACCGGGGCTACACCTTC.